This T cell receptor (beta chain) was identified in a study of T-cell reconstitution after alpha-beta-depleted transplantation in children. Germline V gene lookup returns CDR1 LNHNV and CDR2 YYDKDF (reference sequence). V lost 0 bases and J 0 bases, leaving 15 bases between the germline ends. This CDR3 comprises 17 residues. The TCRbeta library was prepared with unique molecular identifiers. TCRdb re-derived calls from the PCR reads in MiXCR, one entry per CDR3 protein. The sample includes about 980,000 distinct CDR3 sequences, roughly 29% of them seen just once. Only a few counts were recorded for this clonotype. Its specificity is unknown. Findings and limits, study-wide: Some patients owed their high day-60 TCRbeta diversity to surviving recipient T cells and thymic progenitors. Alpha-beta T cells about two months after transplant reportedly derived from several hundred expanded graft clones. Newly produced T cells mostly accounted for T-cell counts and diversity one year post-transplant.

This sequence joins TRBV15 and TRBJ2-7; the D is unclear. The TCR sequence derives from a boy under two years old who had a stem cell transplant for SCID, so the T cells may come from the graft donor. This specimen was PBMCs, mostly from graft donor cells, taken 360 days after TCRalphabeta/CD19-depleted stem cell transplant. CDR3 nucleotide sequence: TGTGCCACCAGCAGAGATCAAGGGCTATCCGTCTCCTACGAGCAGTACTTC. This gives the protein CATSRDQGLSVSYEQYF. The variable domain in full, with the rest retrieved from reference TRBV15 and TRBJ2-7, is DAMVIQNPRYQVTQFGKPVTLSCSQTLNHNVMYWYQQKSSQAPKLLFHYYDKDFNNEADTPDNFQSRRPNTSFCFLDIRSPGLGDTAMYLCATSRDQGLSVSYEQYFGPGTRLTVT.